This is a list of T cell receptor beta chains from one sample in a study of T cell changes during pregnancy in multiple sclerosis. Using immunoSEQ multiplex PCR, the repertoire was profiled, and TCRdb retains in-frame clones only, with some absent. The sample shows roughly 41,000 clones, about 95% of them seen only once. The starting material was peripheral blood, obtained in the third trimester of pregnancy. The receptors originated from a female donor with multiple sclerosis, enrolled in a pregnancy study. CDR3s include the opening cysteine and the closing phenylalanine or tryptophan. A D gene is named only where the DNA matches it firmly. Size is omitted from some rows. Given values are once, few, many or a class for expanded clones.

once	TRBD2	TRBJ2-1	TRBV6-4	TGTGCCAGCAGAGTCCTAGCGGGAGCGTACGATGAGCAGTTCTTC	CASRVLAGAYDEQFF
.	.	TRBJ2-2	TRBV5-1	TGCGCCAGCAGCCCCCAACTCCTAGTGGGAGGCTCCGGGGAGCTGTTTTTT	CASSPQLLVGGSGELFF
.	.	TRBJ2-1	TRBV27	TGTGCCAGCAGTCCCGGGACTTTCTACAATGAGCAGTTCTTC	CASSPGTFYNEQFF
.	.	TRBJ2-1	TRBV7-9	TGTGCCAGCAGCTTACTCGGTGCGCGGGAGCAGTTCTTC	CASSLLGAREQFF
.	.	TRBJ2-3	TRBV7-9	TGTGCCAGCAGCGTAAACCCGCGGCGACAGCGCACAGATACGCAGTATTTT	CASSVNPRRQRTDTQYF
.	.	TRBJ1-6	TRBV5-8	TGTGCCAGCAGCCTAGGACCCGGGGGTAATTCACCCCTCCACTTT	CASSLGPGGNSPLHF
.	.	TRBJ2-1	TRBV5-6	TGTGCCAGCAGCTTACCTGGGACTGAGTACAATGAGCAGTTCTTC	CASSLPGTEYNEQFF
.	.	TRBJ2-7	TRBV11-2	TGTGCCAGCAGCTTAGTTTGGACGGGGGCCTACGAGCAGTACTTC	CASSLVWTGAYEQYF
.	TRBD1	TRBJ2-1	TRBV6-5	TGTGCCAGCAGACGAGGACAGGTCTACAATGAGCAGTTCTTC	CASRRGQVYNEQFF
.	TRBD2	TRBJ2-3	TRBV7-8	TGTGCCAGCAAAATAATGACTAGCGGAGATACGCAGTATTTT	CASKIMTSGDTQYF
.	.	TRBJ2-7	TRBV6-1	TGTGCCAGCAGGGAGTTACACAGGGTTGTATACGAGCAGTACTTC	CASRELHRVVYEQYF
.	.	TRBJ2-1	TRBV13	TGTGCCAGCAGCTTTAAGCTGAGCAATGAGCAGTTCTTC	CASSFKLSNEQFF
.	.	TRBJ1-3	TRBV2	TGTGCCAGCACCAAAGACCTGAGGACGACAGGAACGTACTCTGGAAACACCATATATTTT	CASTKDLRTTGTYSGNTIYF
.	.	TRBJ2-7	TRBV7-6	TGTGCCAGCAGCTTAGGGGCAGGGGCACTGTACGAGCAGTACTTC	CASSLGAGALYEQYF
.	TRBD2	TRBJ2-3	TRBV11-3	TGTGCCAGCAGCTTAGATGAGCGGGGCCGAATCGATACGCAGTATTTT	CASSLDERGRIDTQYF
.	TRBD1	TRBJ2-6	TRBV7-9	TGTGCCAGCGGAATGACAGGGGGAAACTCTGGGGCCAACGTCCTGACTTTC	CASGMTGGNSGANVLTF
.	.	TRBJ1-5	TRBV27	TGTGCCAGCAGTTCCAGGGTGGCGAGCAATCAGCCCCAGCATTTT	CASSSRVASNQPQHF
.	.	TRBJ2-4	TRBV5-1	TGCGCCAGCAGTACAGACACCCGAGCCAAAAACATTCAGTACTTC	CASSTDTRAKNIQYF
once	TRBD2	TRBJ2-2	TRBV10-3	TGTGCCATCAGTGGGACCTGGGGGGGGAACACCGGGGAGCTGTTTTTT	CAISGTWGGNTGELFF
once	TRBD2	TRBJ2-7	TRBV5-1	TGCGCCAGCAGCTTGGTTGGTAGCGGGGGGAGCGAGCAGTACTTC	CASSLVGSGGSEQYF
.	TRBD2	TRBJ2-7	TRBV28	TGTGCCATACGACGCCCGGGAGGGCCGGGCGAGCAGTACTTC	CAIRRPGGPGEQYF
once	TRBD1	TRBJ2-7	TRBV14	TGTGCCAGCAGCCAACAGGGACAGGCGAGGGTCTACGAGCAGTACTTC	CASSQQGQARVYEQYF
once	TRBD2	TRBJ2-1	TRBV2	TGTGCCAGCAGTGGACTAGCGGGGGTCCCTAATGAGCAGTTCTTC	CASSGLAGVPNEQFF
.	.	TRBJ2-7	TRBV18	TGTGCCAGCAATGAACGGCGGGAGTCCCAGGGGCACTTC	CASNERRESQGHF
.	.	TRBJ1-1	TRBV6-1	TGTGCCAGCAGTGCCTTCGGGGGGGCCCCGAACACTGAAGCTTTCTTT	CASSAFGGAPNTEAFF
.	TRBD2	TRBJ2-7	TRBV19	TGTGCCAGTAGTACCCAAGCGGGAAACTACGAGCAGTACTTC	CASSTQAGNYEQYF
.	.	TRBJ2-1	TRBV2	TGTGCCAGCAGTGTTGAGACAGAGCAGTTCTTC	CASSVETEQFF
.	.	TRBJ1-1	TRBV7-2	TGTGCCAGCAGCTTAGTAGCAGGGTTAGGTGAAGCTTTCTTT	CASSLVAGLGEAFF
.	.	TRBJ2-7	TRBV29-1	TGCAGCGTTGTGGAGTATGAGCAGTACTTC	CSVVEYEQYF
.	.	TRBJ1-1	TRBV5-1	TGCGCCAGCACCAGTAATGGGCTTGAAGCTTTCTTT	CASTSNGLEAFF
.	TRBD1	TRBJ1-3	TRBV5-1	TGCGCCAGCAGCTTGGGGACAGGGGGGAGCCTCAGCTCTGGAAACACCATATATTTT	CASSLGTGGSLSSGNTIYF
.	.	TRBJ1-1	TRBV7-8	TGTGCCAGCAGCCCTATACAGGGGAACACTGAAGCTTTCTTT	CASSPIQGNTEAFF
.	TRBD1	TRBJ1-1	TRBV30	TGTGCCTGGAGTACCGGGACAGGGGACACTGAAGCTTTCTTT	CAWSTGTGDTEAFF
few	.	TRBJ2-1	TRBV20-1	TGCGTCACCGGGACTCACAATGAGCAGTTCTTC	CVTGTHNEQFF
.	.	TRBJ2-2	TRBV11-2	TGTGCCAGCAGCTTAGGACAACAAAACACCGGGGAGCTGTTTTTT	CASSLGQQNTGELFF
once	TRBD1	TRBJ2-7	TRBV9	TGTGCCAGCAGCGCACGACAGGGGATCGAGCAGTACTTC	CASSARQGIEQYF
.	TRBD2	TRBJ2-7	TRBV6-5	TGTGCCAGCAGCCCGCTAGCGGGCAGCTCCTACGAGCAGTACTTC	CASSPLAGSSYEQYF
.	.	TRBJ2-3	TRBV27	TGTGCCAGCAGTTTACTGGTACGGGGAGATACGCAGTATTTT	CASSLLVRGDTQYF
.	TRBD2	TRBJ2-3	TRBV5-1	TGCGCCAGCACGGCGGGAGGGGGCACAGATACGCAGTATTTT	CASTAGGGTDTQYF
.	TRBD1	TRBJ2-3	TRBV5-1	TGCGCCAGCAGCTTGGCTTTTGTGGGACAGGGCAGTCCAGATACGCAGTATTTT	CASSLAFVGQGSPDTQYF
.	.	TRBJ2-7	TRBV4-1	TGCGCCAGCACCCTCGACGAGCAGTACTTC	CASTLDEQYF
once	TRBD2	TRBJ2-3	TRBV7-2	TGTGCCAGCTTACAGGGACTAGCGGGCACAGATACGCAGTATTTT	CASLQGLAGTDTQYF
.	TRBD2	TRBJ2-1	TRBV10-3	TGTGCCATCAGTCGGACTAGCGGGAGAAGAGATGAGCAGTTCTTC	CAISRTSGRRDEQFF
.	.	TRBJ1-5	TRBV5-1	TGCGCCAGCAAGGCGGAGGGGAGCAATCAGCCCCAGCATTTT	CASKAEGSNQPQHF
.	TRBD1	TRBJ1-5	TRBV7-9	TGTGCCAGCAGCTCGGGACAGGGCACTAATCAGCCCCAGCATTTT	CASSSGQGTNQPQHF
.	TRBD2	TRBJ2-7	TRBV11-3	TGTGCCAGCAGCGGGGGGGGCTACGAGCAGTACTTC	CASSGGGYEQYF
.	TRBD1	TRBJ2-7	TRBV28	TGTGCCAGCACGGGACAGGGGGCGTACGAGCAGTACTTC	CASTGQGAYEQYF
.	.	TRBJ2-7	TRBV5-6	TGTGCCAGCAGCTTGGACAGGACGACCTACGAGCAGTACTTC	CASSLDRTTYEQYF
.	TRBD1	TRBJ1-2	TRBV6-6	TGTGCCAGCACCCGAGAGGGACAGAGGACAAATGGCTACACCTTC	CASTREGQRTNGYTF
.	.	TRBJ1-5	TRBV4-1	TGCGCCAGCAGCCTTAACCCGGGAGGGCATAGCAATCAGCCCCAGCATTTT	CASSLNPGGHSNQPQHF
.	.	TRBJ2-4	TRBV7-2	TGTGCCAGCACCAGGGGTGGCAAAAACATTCAGTACTTC	CASTRGGKNIQYF
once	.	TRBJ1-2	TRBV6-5	TGTGCCAGCAGTTTGGACAGTAACTATGGCTACACCTTC	CASSLDSNYGYTF
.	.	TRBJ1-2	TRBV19	TGTGCCAGTGGCACAGGGATTGGCTACACCTTC	CASGTGIGYTF